This T cell receptor (beta chain) emerged from a study of shared clonotypes between healthy human individuals. As for the study in general: A few men and a couple of women, aged 18 to 49, were donors.

Broader study findings: Sampling involved blood alone; tissue repertoires likely differ. Generally, estimated richness proved larger in naive subsets than it did in memory subsets.

The method was immunoSEQ multiplex PCR; TCRdb's version includes in-frame clones alone and lacks a portion of them. In the table there are hundreds of thousands of clones, around 67% of which are singletons. From germline, CDR1 is MNHNS and CDR2 SASEGT. This CDR3 has 14 amino acids. V dropped 4 bases and J dropped 3 bases, with 13 bases sitting between them. Points on this clone: Its antigen is not identified.

Splitting of CD4+ cells produced CD45RA+ naive and CD45RA-negative memory subsets. This sequence originates from a young man in good health. The sample consisted of memory CD4+ T cells sorted from blood. Subset denoted: CD45RA-negative fraction. The chain couples TRBV6-1 to TRBJ2-7, with D perhaps TRBD1 (6 bases). CDR3 DNA sequence: TGTGCCAGCAGTGCCTCGGGACAAGTCTACGAGCAGTACTTC. Residues: CASSASGQVYEQYF.